The present entry profiles one T cell receptor (beta chain) with its context. Its binding antigen is unknown. No base-level quality is on record; no much larger clone is a single base apart. Trimming takes 5 bases off V and 8 bases off J; junction bases not matched to a gene: 17. The CDR3 sequence holds 16 residues, the cysteine and phenylalanine included. The retained sequence is limited to the CDR3, 48 bases, with the frame set at the first base. From a lookup of the germline V gene (reference sequence), CDR1 and CDR2 are SEHNR and FQNEAQ. This sample is part of a study of post-analysis software for immune sequencing data (dated by TCRdb to about 2015). About the investigation overall: Recorded disease courses included relapsing-remitting, secondary progressive and progressive-relapsing multiple sclerosis, with some patients lacking subtype annotation. The patient repertoires were set against ten to eleven previously published healthy control repertoires from donors whose ages ranged from about 6 to 26 years. A subset of samples was prepared in parallel using single-end sample barcoding, then pooled and co-amplified after Illumina adapter ligation. The paper's findings and limits, for the study overall: Patients showed significantly higher frequencies than controls for roughly five TRBV segments, among them TRBV5-6, TRBV5-1 and TRBV20-1. Direct clustering with F measure showed strong co-clustering of samples prepared in the same batch, prompting a batch-effect correction. Compared with controls, multiple sclerosis patients had significantly lower normalized Chao1 diversity, a finding suggesting substantial peripheral T-cell clonal expansion. The multiple sclerosis patient group was slightly younger than the control group.

To demonstrate the VDJtools post-analysis software, the study profiled TCR beta repertoires from the peripheral blood of 10 to 15 young patients with multiple sclerosis. The multiple sclerosis patients were children and adolescents ranging in age from roughly 6 to 15 years. Libraries were prepared through PCR. Sequencing instrument: Illumina HiSeq 2500. To reduce PCR and sequencing biases, unique molecular identifiers were incorporated into the TCR beta cDNA libraries. Per 1 to 10 million input T cells, approximately 500,000 cDNA molecules were obtained, such that each molecule approximated one T cell. The patient libraries were prepared and sequenced using the same protocol as the earlier healthy control dataset. Within a given batch, samples were prepared together, multiplexed and sequenced on the same HiSeq lane. The original methods were these. MIGEC handled the raw barcoded reads, throwing out single-read molecular identifier groups before consensus assembly and CDR3 extraction. VDJtools was used for post-analysis of the clonotype tables, and diversity was normalized by down-sampling every dataset to the size of the smallest sample. To correct batch-related cross-sample contamination, repertoire overlap clustering matched CDR3 amino acid sequences but not nucleotide sequences. The public sequencing data were trimmed at Q25 with fastp and processed into clonotypes with MiXCR by TCRdb, which kept only in-frame beta chains. Entries are consolidated by CDR3 protein sequence, retaining the most common genes and DNA. The authors' filters were not applied to this entry. Here the sample has 750,000 to 950,000 distinct CDR3 sequences; roughly half occur a single time. The top ten clones comprise approximately 4.4% of the sample.

Source material: blood. The chain uses TRBV7-9 and TRBJ1-2, with 7 middle bases fitting TRBD1. The sequence came from a girl aged 10 to 17 with multiple sclerosis. The CDR3 reads CASSTSGTAHGAGYTF. The bases are TGTGCCAGCAGCACATCCGGGACAGCCCACGGGGCGGGCTACACCTTC.